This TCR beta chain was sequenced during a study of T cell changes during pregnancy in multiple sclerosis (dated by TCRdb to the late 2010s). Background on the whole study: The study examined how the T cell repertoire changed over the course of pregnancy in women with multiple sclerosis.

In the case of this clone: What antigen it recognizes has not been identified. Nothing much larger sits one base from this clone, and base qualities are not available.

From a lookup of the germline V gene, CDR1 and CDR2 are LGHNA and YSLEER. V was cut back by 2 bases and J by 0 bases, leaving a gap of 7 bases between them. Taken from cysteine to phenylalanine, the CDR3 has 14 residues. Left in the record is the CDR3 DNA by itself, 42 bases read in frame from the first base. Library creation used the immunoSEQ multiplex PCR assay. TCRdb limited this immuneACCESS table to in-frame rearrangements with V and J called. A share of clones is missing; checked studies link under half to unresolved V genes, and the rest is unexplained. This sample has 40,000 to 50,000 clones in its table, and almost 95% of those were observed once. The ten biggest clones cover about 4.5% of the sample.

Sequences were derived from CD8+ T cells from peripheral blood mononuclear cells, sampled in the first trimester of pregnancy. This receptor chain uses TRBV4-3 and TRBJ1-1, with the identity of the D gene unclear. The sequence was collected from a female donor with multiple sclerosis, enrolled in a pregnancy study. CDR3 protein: CASSQPGMNTEAFF. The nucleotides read TGCGCCAGCAGCCAACCGGGGATGAACACTGAAGCTTTCTTT.